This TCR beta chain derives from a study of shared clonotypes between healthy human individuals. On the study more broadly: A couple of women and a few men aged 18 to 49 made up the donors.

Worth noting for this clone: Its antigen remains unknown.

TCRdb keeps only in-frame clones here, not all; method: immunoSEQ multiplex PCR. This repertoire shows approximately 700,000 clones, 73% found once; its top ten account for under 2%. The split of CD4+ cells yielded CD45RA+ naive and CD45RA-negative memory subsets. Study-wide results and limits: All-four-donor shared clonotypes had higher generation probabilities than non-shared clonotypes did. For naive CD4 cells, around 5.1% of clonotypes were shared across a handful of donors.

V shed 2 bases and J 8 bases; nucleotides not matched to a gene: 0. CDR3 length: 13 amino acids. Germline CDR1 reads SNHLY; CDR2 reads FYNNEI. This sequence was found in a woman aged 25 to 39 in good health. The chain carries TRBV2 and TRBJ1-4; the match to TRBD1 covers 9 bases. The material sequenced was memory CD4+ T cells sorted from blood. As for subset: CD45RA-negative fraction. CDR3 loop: CASSETGGEKLFF. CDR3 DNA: TGTGCCAGCAGTGAAACAGGGGGCGAAAAACTGTTTTTT.